This is a list of T cell receptor beta chains from one sample in a study of T cells in Graves' hyperthyroidism and ophthalmopathy. TCRdb passed the multiplex PCR reads through MiXCR, listing each CDR3 protein once. The data show hundreds of thousands of distinct CDR3 sequences, less than 15% seen once. Sequencing used blood. The receptor set was obtained from a woman aged 18 to 35 with Graves' hyperthyroidism. Both conserved end residues are part of each CDR3. Some rows have no size entry. The others give once, few or many, or a class for an expanded clone.

cdr3_aa: CASSYSRQDQPQHF; v_call: TRBV6-5; j_call: TRBJ1-5; clone_size: many
cdr3_aa: CASSAVYEQYF; v_call: TRBV11-2; j_call: TRBJ2-7; clone_size: many
cdr3_aa: CASTRQGGNRPQHF; v_call: TRBV2; j_call: TRBJ1-5; clone_size: .
cdr3_aa: CASSVGDSMNTEAFF; v_call: TRBV9; j_call: TRBJ1-1; clone_size: .
cdr3_aa: CASSRGDSGNTIYF; v_call: TRBV7-2; j_call: TRBJ1-3; clone_size: many
cdr3_aa: CASSLLAGFTDTQHF; v_call: TRBV28; j_call: .; clone_size: .
cdr3_aa: CASSTGGRQPQHF; v_call: TRBV3-1; j_call: TRBJ1-5; clone_size: many
cdr3_aa: CASSLVEGHNTEAFF; v_call: TRBV11-2; j_call: TRBJ1-1; clone_size: .
cdr3_aa: CASSITSGDSFYEQYF; v_call: TRBV19; j_call: TRBJ2-7; clone_size: many
cdr3_aa: CASSKQGGNQPQHF; v_call: TRBV28; j_call: TRBJ1-5; clone_size: many
cdr3_aa: CASSEGTGVGAEAFF; v_call: TRBV6-1; j_call: TRBJ1-1; clone_size: many
cdr3_aa: CASSAQLANTGELFF; v_call: TRBV27; j_call: TRBJ2-2; clone_size: many
cdr3_aa: CASSQKYGGETEAFF; v_call: TRBV4-1; j_call: TRBJ1-1; clone_size: few
cdr3_aa: CASIGQNSGANVLTF; v_call: TRBV19; j_call: TRBJ2-6; clone_size: .
cdr3_aa: CSVEVTGHYGYTF; v_call: TRBV29-1; j_call: TRBJ1-2; clone_size: many
cdr3_aa: CASSLAGGDNEQFF; v_call: TRBV5-1; j_call: TRBJ2-1; clone_size: many
cdr3_aa: CSARDQGAGANVLTF; v_call: TRBV20-1; j_call: TRBJ2-6; clone_size: .
cdr3_aa: CATSSDSGGLRETQYF; v_call: TRBV15; j_call: TRBJ2-5; clone_size: .
cdr3_aa: CATSDGPRGSTGELFF; v_call: TRBV24-1; j_call: TRBJ2-2; clone_size: many
cdr3_aa: CSASGTGTGGETQYF; v_call: TRBV20-1; j_call: TRBJ2-5; clone_size: many
cdr3_aa: CASSPPTGGSTEAFF; v_call: TRBV6-1; j_call: TRBJ1-1; clone_size: many
cdr3_aa: CASGLHRGFTEAFF; v_call: TRBV28; j_call: TRBJ1-1; clone_size: .
cdr3_aa: CASSLVRGGRTNQPQHF; v_call: TRBV7-8; j_call: TRBJ1-5; clone_size: many
cdr3_aa: CASSRQGGTDTQYF; v_call: TRBV11-1; j_call: TRBJ2-3; clone_size: .
cdr3_aa: CASSWGQLISNQPQHF; v_call: TRBV28; j_call: TRBJ1-5; clone_size: many
cdr3_aa: CASSSPPDKNTEAFF; v_call: TRBV7-9; j_call: TRBJ1-1; clone_size: many
cdr3_aa: CASRRAAPLEAFF; v_call: TRBV12-3/TRBV12-4; j_call: TRBJ1-1; clone_size: many
cdr3_aa: CASSLERRRDEQYF; v_call: TRBV7-2; j_call: TRBJ2-7; clone_size: many
cdr3_aa: CASSWGSSSYNEQFF; v_call: TRBV5-1; j_call: TRBJ2-1; clone_size: many
cdr3_aa: CASTHRSSGNTIYF; v_call: TRBV5-1; j_call: TRBJ1-3; clone_size: .
cdr3_aa: CASSSGGRGQGYTF; v_call: TRBV7-2; j_call: TRBJ1-2; clone_size: many
cdr3_aa: CASSQAYRGEKLFF; v_call: TRBV3-1; j_call: TRBJ1-4; clone_size: many
cdr3_aa: CASSGSGVQETQYF; v_call: TRBV9; j_call: TRBJ2-5; clone_size: many
cdr3_aa: CASSFEGWITGNTIYF; v_call: TRBV12-3/TRBV12-4; j_call: TRBJ1-3; clone_size: many
cdr3_aa: CASGTGPYEQYF; v_call: TRBV11-2; j_call: TRBJ2-7; clone_size: few
cdr3_aa: CASSAQGARTEAFF; v_call: TRBV5-1; j_call: TRBJ1-1; clone_size: many
cdr3_aa: CASSISFSTDTQYF; v_call: TRBV19; j_call: TRBJ2-3; clone_size: few
cdr3_aa: CASSVSATGWGANEQFF; v_call: TRBV9; j_call: TRBJ2-1; clone_size: many
cdr3_aa: CASSLTGLPEAFF; v_call: TRBV28; j_call: TRBJ1-1; clone_size: .
cdr3_aa: CASRPGQGYNEQFF; v_call: TRBV12-3/TRBV12-4; j_call: TRBJ2-1; clone_size: .
cdr3_aa: CASRRNSGGASEQFF; v_call: TRBV6-1; j_call: TRBJ2-1; clone_size: many
cdr3_aa: CASSWDGHQPQHF; v_call: TRBV7-2; j_call: TRBJ1-5; clone_size: many
cdr3_aa: CASSHTGSVYGYTF; v_call: TRBV3-1; j_call: TRBJ1-2; clone_size: .
cdr3_aa: CSVEDGTASTNEKLFF; v_call: TRBV29-1; j_call: TRBJ1-4; clone_size: .
cdr3_aa: CASSLAEGDGVYEQYF; v_call: TRBV7-2; j_call: TRBJ2-7; clone_size: many
cdr3_aa: CASSWSLSDHPNEQFF; v_call: TRBV5-6; j_call: TRBJ2-1; clone_size: many
cdr3_aa: CASSPEGPETQYF; v_call: TRBV4-1; j_call: TRBJ2-5; clone_size: many
cdr3_aa: CASSLSRAPNEKLFF; v_call: TRBV2; j_call: TRBJ1-4; clone_size: many
cdr3_aa: CAWDYKTDQPQHF; v_call: TRBV30; j_call: TRBJ1-5; clone_size: many
cdr3_aa: CASSIGAGGPYNEQFF; v_call: TRBV19; j_call: TRBJ2-1; clone_size: few
cdr3_aa: CSAPSNNEQFF; v_call: TRBV29-1; j_call: TRBJ2-1; clone_size: many
cdr3_aa: CASSSVQNTEAFF; v_call: TRBV7-6; j_call: TRBJ1-1; clone_size: many
cdr3_aa: CASSLVSGRGPTNYGYTF; v_call: TRBV11-2; j_call: TRBJ1-2; clone_size: many
cdr3_aa: CASSWTDPMNTEAFF; v_call: TRBV28; j_call: TRBJ1-1; clone_size: many
cdr3_aa: CASTVGGYSNQPQHF; v_call: TRBV19; j_call: TRBJ1-5; clone_size: .
cdr3_aa: CAVRRGRTEAFF; v_call: TRBV30; j_call: TRBJ1-1; clone_size: many
cdr3_aa: CASSPGLLQETQYF; v_call: TRBV27; j_call: TRBJ2-5; clone_size: many
cdr3_aa: CSGVDGRGDEKLFF; v_call: TRBV20-1; j_call: TRBJ1-4; clone_size: .
cdr3_aa: CASSLGAWTGGNGCTF; v_call: TRBV7-2; j_call: TRBJ1-2; clone_size: .
cdr3_aa: CASSARGNTDTQYF; v_call: TRBV9; j_call: TRBJ2-3; clone_size: many